The 7 T cell receptor beta chains below all came from one sample that was sequenced in a study of cytomegalovirus exposure and HLA in healthy donors. The PCR had 60 Vbeta and 13 Jbeta primers. Sequencing used immunoSEQ multiplex PCR; TCRdb keeps in-frame clones, though not all of them. The sample lists some 78,000 clones, 80% occurring once. Sequencing input: PBMCs. These receptors were taken from a woman aged 45-60 years in good health and CMV-seropositive.

V gene TRBV7-3 combines with J gene TRBJ1-2, with 9 nucleotides matching TRBD1. Germline V lookup: CDR1 SGHTA, CDR2 FQGTGA. The CDR3 is made up of 14 amino acids. Trimming at V came to 5 bases and at J to 6 bases, leaving 7 bases not matched to a gene. CDR3 protein: CASSVGRTGDGYTF. The CDR3 DNA reads TGTGCCAGCAGCGTCGGAAGGACAGGGGATGGCTACACCTTC.

The J gene is TRBJ1-1, the V gene TRBV18; D may be TRBD1 (5 bases). Trimming stripped 0 bases from V and 5 bases from J, with 13 bases between. There are 15 residues in the CDR3. CDR1 and CDR2 (germline): KGHSH, LQKENI. The CDR3 spells CASSPPGRRWTEAFF. In DNA, the CDR3 is TGTGCCAGCTCACCACCGGGGCGACGGTGGACTGAAGCTTTCTTT.

The chain employs TRBV6-1 and TRBJ2-7; the D gene is possibly TRBD2 (7 bases). V shed 6 bases and J shed 4 bases, with 16 bases lying between them. CDR3 length: 14 residues. Germline assignment: CDR1 MNHNS and CDR2 SASEGT. The CDR3 DNA sequence: TGTGCCAGCAGCCGACTAGCCGACAGGTACGAGCAGTACGTC. Translated, it gives CASSRLADRYEQYV.

CDR3 sequence (DNA): TGTGCCAGCAGTTCCGACCAAGAGACCCAGTACTTC. Translation: CASSSDQETQYF. This chain connects TRBV27 to TRBJ2-5, with unresolved D. In germline, CDR1 is MNHEY, CDR2 SMNVEV (reference sequence). The CDR3 has 12 residues. Trimming left V 4 bases short and J 0 bases short, with 3 bases between.

The chain joins TRBV6-1 to TRBJ2-1; 7 bases line up with TRBD1. Germline V gives CDR1 MNHNS, CDR2 SASEGT. V shed 6 bases and J 3 bases; nucleotides not matched to a gene: 5. The CDR3 runs 14 residues. The CDR3 DNA sequence: TGTGCCAGCAGGGGAGCAGGGGGCTACAATGAGCAGTTCTTC. It translates to CASRGAGGYNEQFF.

The chain joins TRBV10-3 to TRBJ1-4, with D hard to call. The germline gives CDR1 ENHRY, CDR2 SYGVKD. V shed 3 bases and J shed 8 bases, with 7 bases lying between them. The length of the CDR3 is 12 residues. The CDR3, as DNA: TGTGCCATCAGTGATGGAGGGGAAAAACTGTTTTTT. Translated, it gives CAISDGGEKLFF.

The sample holds a few counts of this clone. The V call is TRBV5-1, the J call TRBJ1-2; a weak D match, TRBD1 (5 bases). The CDR3 is made up of 13 amino acids. Trimming pared 0 bases from V and 8 bases from J, leaving 11 bases between. Per germline, CDR1 SGHRS and CDR2 YFSETQ. CDR3 in DNA: TGCGCCAGCAGCTTGGCGGCAGGGATCGGCTACACCTTC. Translating gives CASSLAAGIGYTF.